The present TCR beta chain was sequenced within a study of blood T cell repertoires in COVID-19. Whole-study context: Sites across the United States, Italy and Spain contributed samples from acute and convalescent COVID-19.

V gave up 3 bases and J gave up 6 bases, with 14 bases separating them. Germline CDR1 reads SEHNR; CDR2 reads FQNEAQ (reference sequence). The length of the CDR3 is 14 residues. Generated by immunoSEQ multiplex PCR, the TCRdb table keeps only in-frame clones and is missing some. This table holds 35,000 to 50,000 clones, about 80% found once. Sequencing was done on a sample of peripheral blood. The origin of this receptor is a man between 65 and 85 years old with active or convalescent COVID-19. This chain links TRBV7-9 with TRBJ1-1; D is possibly TRBD1 (5 bases). The CDR3 is CASSLRERGAEAFF. CDR3 bases: TGTGCCAGCAGCTTGCGGGAGCGGGGGGCTGAAGCTTTCTTT.